These T cell receptor beta chains were read from a single sample in a study of response to subunit inactivated influenza vaccine. TCRdb reprocessed the RT-PCR reads with MiXCR, giving one entry per CDR3 protein. The sample has roughly 700,000 distinct CDR3 sequences; about 14% are singletons. This sample comprised PBMCs from blood, obtained 14 days before vaccination. The receptors derive from a man in his forties or fifties who received an inactivated influenza vaccine. CDR3s include the opening cysteine and the closing phenylalanine or tryptophan. A D gene is named only where the DNA matches it firmly. Where a row states a size, it is once, few, many or the class of an expanded clone; other rows omit it.

V	size	J	D	CDR3	DNA
TRBV7-9	.	TRBJ1-6	.	CASSLGGERGRGSPLHF	TGTGCCAGCAGCTTAGGTGGGGAAAGGGGTCGCGGTTCACCCCTCCACTTT
TRBV7-8	.	TRBJ2-3	TRBD1	CASSFPLQGAESTDTQYF	TGTGCCAGCAGCTTTCCCTTACAGGGGGCGGAAAGCACAGATACGCAGTATTTT
TRBV18	.	TRBJ2-1	.	CASSPPLSYNEQFF	TGTGCCAGCTCACCGCCCCTCTCCTACAATGAGCAGTTCTTC
TRBV4-3	.	TRBJ2-7	.	CASSQDYRDSYEQYF	TGCGCCAGCAGCCAAGATTATAGGGATTCCTACGAGCAGTACTTC
TRBV2	few	TRBJ2-1	.	CASSESFEQFF	TGTGCCAGCTCCGAATCGTTTGAGCAGTTCTTC
TRBV10-3	few	TRBJ2-2	.	CAISESTGRGTGELFF	TGTGCCATCAGTGAGTCTACAGGCCGAGGGACCGGGGAGCTGTTTTTT
TRBV28	few	TRBJ2-5	TRBD2	CASSLRGREQETQYF	TGTGCCAGCAGTTTAAGAGGGAGGGAGCAAGAGACCCAGTACTTC
TRBV7-9	few	TRBJ2-1	TRBD2	CASSVWTSPHNEQFF	TGTGCCAGCAGCGTCTGGACTAGTCCCCACAATGAGCAGTTCTTC
TRBV29-1	few	TRBJ2-7	.	CSVEKGPSYEQYF	TGCAGCGTTGAAAAGGGGCCTTCCTACGAGCAGTACTTC
TRBV20-1	few	TRBJ2-7	.	CSANWGNYEQYF	TGCAGTGCTAACTGGGGAAACTACGAGCAGTACTTC
TRBV3-1	many	TRBJ1-1	.	CASSFTLADTEAFF	TGTGCCAGCAGTTTTACCCTCGCGGACACTGAAGCTTTCTTT
TRBV5-3	.	TRBJ2-1	.	CARSPPGHNNEQFF	TGTGCCAGAAGCCCTCCGGGACACAACAATGAGCAGTTCTTC
TRBV12-3/TRBV12-4	many	TRBJ1-1	TRBD1	CASSLRQGGEAFF	TGTGCCAGCAGTTTGAGACAGGGAGGGGAAGCTTTCTTT
TRBV10-2	few	TRBJ2-3	.	CASRALGGGTDTQYF	TGCGCCAGCAGGGCCCTGGGCGGAGGCACAGATACGCAGTATTTT
TRBV4-1	few	TRBJ1-1	.	CASSQDPSSAEAFF	TGCGCCAGCAGCCAAGACCCGAGTAGCGCTGAAGCTTTCTTT